This is a list of T cell receptor beta chains from one sample in a study of cytomegalovirus exposure and HLA in healthy donors. Clones were read by immunoSEQ multiplex PCR, and TCRdb kept only the in-frame ones, dropping some. The table records some 120,000 clones, 75% to 85% of them present only once. The sequenced sample consisted of PBMCs. Receptors originate from a man in his forties or fifties in good health and CMV-seronegative. CDR3s include the opening cysteine and the closing phenylalanine or tryptophan. The D gene is left open where the match is weak. Clone size is shown for a subset of rows, as once, few, many or a class of expanded clone.

j_call: TRBJ1-1
v_call: TRBV2
cdr3_length: 14
clone_size: NA
d_call: TRBD1
cdr3_aa: CASKRQGAGAEAFF
cdr3_nt: TGTGCCAGCAAAAGACAGGGGGCGGGAGCTGAAGCTTTCTTT

j_call: TRBJ2-2
v_call: TRBV6-4
cdr3_length: 14
clone_size: NA
d_call: TRBD1
cdr3_aa: CASRGQGTTGELFF
cdr3_nt: TGTGCCAGCAGGGGACAGGGTACCACCGGGGAGCTGTTTTTT

j_call: TRBJ2-7
v_call: TRBV21-1
cdr3_length: 16
clone_size: few
d_call: NA
cdr3_aa: CASSRRATSGRYEQYF
cdr3_nt: TGTGCCAGCAGCAGGCGGGCGACTAGCGGGAGATACGAGCAGTACTTC

j_call: TRBJ1-1
v_call: TRBV28
cdr3_length: 13
clone_size: NA
d_call: NA
cdr3_aa: CASSSTWNTEAFF
cdr3_nt: TGTGCCAGCAGTTCCACTTGGAACACTGAAGCTTTCTTT

j_call: TRBJ2-1
v_call: TRBV6-1
cdr3_length: 12
clone_size: once
d_call: NA
cdr3_aa: CASSVQKHEQFF
cdr3_nt: TGTGCCAGCAGTGTACAGAAACATGAGCAGTTCTTC

j_call: TRBJ1-5
v_call: TRBV30
cdr3_length: 13
clone_size: NA
d_call: NA
cdr3_aa: CAWTGGHNQPQHF
cdr3_nt: TGTGCCTGGACGGGCGGGCACAATCAGCCCCAGCATTTT

j_call: TRBJ1-2
v_call: TRBV19
cdr3_length: 12
clone_size: NA
d_call: NA
cdr3_aa: CASRGLLYGYTF
cdr3_nt: TGTGCCAGTAGGGGCCTACTCTATGGCTACACCTTC

j_call: TRBJ1-1
v_call: TRBV5-1
cdr3_length: 16
clone_size: NA
d_call: NA
cdr3_aa: CASSLSAAQKNTEAFF
cdr3_nt: TGCGCCAGCAGCTTGTCGGCAGCGCAAAAGAACACTGAAGCTTTCTTT

j_call: TRBJ2-7
v_call: TRBV29-1
cdr3_length: 15
clone_size: NA
d_call: TRBD1
cdr3_aa: CSVSGTGGAYYEQYF
cdr3_nt: TGCAGCGTCTCGGGGACAGGGGGCGCCTACTACGAGCAGTACTTC

j_call: TRBJ2-1
v_call: TRBV28
cdr3_length: 15
clone_size: NA
d_call: NA
cdr3_aa: CASSRGGGLYNEQFF
cdr3_nt: TGTGCCAGCAGTCGAGGAGGCGGCCTTTACAATGAGCAGTTCTTC

j_call: TRBJ1-5
v_call: TRBV28
cdr3_length: 14
clone_size: NA
d_call: NA
cdr3_aa: CASRGGGSNQPQHF
cdr3_nt: TGTGCCAGCAGGGGAGGCGGGAGCAATCAGCCCCAGCATTTT

j_call: TRBJ1-1
v_call: TRBV28
cdr3_length: 13
clone_size: NA
d_call: NA
cdr3_aa: CASSPRGVTEAFF
cdr3_nt: TGTGCCAGCAGTCCCAGGGGAGTCACTGAAGCTTTCTTT

j_call: TRBJ1-4
v_call: TRBV30
cdr3_length: 13
clone_size: NA
d_call: NA
cdr3_aa: CAWKGSGVEKLFF
cdr3_nt: TGTGCCTGGAAGGGGTCAGGGGTTGAAAAACTGTTTTTT

j_call: TRBJ2-3
v_call: TRBV5-1
cdr3_length: 17
clone_size: NA
d_call: NA
cdr3_aa: CASSLIPAKTGTDTQYF
cdr3_nt: TGCGCCAGCAGCTTGATTCCGGCCAAGACAGGCACAGATACGCAGTATTTT

j_call: TRBJ2-6
v_call: TRBV19
cdr3_length: 17
clone_size: NA
d_call: NA
cdr3_aa: CASKEWGSGSGANVLTF
cdr3_nt: TGTGCCAGTAAAGAATGGGGTTCGGGGTCTGGGGCCAACGTCCTGACTTTC

j_call: TRBJ2-3
v_call: TRBV7-2
cdr3_length: 15
clone_size: NA
d_call: TRBD2
cdr3_aa: CASGTSGTSTDTQYF
cdr3_nt: TGTGCCAGCGGTACTAGCGGAACTAGCACAGATACGCAGTATTTT

j_call: TRBJ1-1
v_call: TRBV19
cdr3_length: 12
clone_size: NA
d_call: TRBD1
cdr3_aa: CATREGGSEAFF
cdr3_nt: TGTGCCACTCGGGAAGGGGGCTCTGAAGCTTTCTTT

j_call: TRBJ2-7
v_call: TRBV5-4
cdr3_length: 15
clone_size: NA
d_call: NA
cdr3_aa: CASSSQGTYSYEQYF
cdr3_nt: TGTGCCAGCAGCTCACAGGGTACCTACTCCTACGAGCAGTACTTC

j_call: TRBJ2-1
v_call: TRBV2
cdr3_length: 11
clone_size: NA
d_call: TRBD2
cdr3_aa: CASSGRDEQFF
cdr3_nt: TGTGCCAGCAGCGGGAGGGATGAGCAGTTCTTC

j_call: TRBJ2-1
v_call: TRBV6-6
cdr3_length: 13
clone_size: NA
d_call: NA
cdr3_aa: CASRPGVGYEQFF
cdr3_nt: TGTGCCAGCAGACCAGGGGTAGGATATGAGCAGTTCTTC

j_call: TRBJ2-2
v_call: TRBV6-1
cdr3_length: 14
clone_size: NA
d_call: NA
cdr3_aa: CATRWGANTGELFF
cdr3_nt: TGTGCCACGCGTTGGGGAGCAAACACCGGGGAGCTGTTTTTT

j_call: TRBJ2-2
v_call: TRBV6-5
cdr3_length: 16
clone_size: NA
d_call: NA
cdr3_aa: CASSYSWGVDTGELFF
cdr3_nt: TGTGCCAGCAGTTACTCCTGGGGGGTGGACACCGGGGAGCTGTTTTTT

j_call: TRBJ2-1
v_call: TRBV7-8
cdr3_length: 17
clone_size: few
d_call: TRBD2
cdr3_aa: CASSLTLAGGFLNEQFF
cdr3_nt: TGTGCCAGCAGCTTAACGCTAGCGGGGGGGTTTCTCAATGAGCAGTTCTTC

j_call: TRBJ2-7
v_call: TRBV5-1
cdr3_length: 18
clone_size: NA
d_call: TRBD2
cdr3_aa: CASSLVASGSSTNYEQYF
cdr3_nt: TGCGCCAGCAGCTTGGTTGCTAGCGGGAGTAGCACCAACTACGAGCAGTACTTC

j_call: TRBJ2-3
v_call: TRBV28
cdr3_length: 12
clone_size: NA
d_call: NA
cdr3_aa: CASSGQSDTQYF
cdr3_nt: TGTGCCAGCAGTGGACAGTCAGATACGCAGTATTTT

j_call: TRBJ1-1
v_call: TRBV15
cdr3_length: 13
clone_size: NA
d_call: NA
cdr3_aa: CATSIEGNTEAFF
cdr3_nt: TGTGCCACCAGCATTGAGGGAAACACTGAAGCTTTCTTT

j_call: TRBJ1-2
v_call: TRBV5-6
cdr3_length: 15
clone_size: NA
d_call: TRBD1
cdr3_aa: CASSAGTGSGYGYTF
cdr3_nt: TGTGCCAGCAGCGCCGGGACAGGGAGTGGTTATGGCTACACCTTC

j_call: TRBJ2-3
v_call: TRBV14
cdr3_length: 19
clone_size: NA
d_call: TRBD2
cdr3_aa: CASSQDPRGGSIGTDTQYF
cdr3_nt: TGTGCCAGCAGCCAAGACCCCCGCGGCGGGAGTATAGGCACAGATACGCAGTATTTT

j_call: TRBJ2-2
v_call: TRBV2
cdr3_length: 19
clone_size: NA
d_call: TRBD1
cdr3_aa: CASVGTGGSSRTIAGELFF
cdr3_nt: TGTGCCAGCGTGGGGACAGGGGGGTCTTCACGAACGATAGCCGGGGAGCTGTTTTTT

j_call: TRBJ1-2
v_call: TRBV7-9
cdr3_length: 16
clone_size: NA
d_call: NA
cdr3_aa: CASSYGDFSNHYGYTF
cdr3_nt: TGTGCCAGCAGCTACGGGGACTTTTCGAATCACTATGGCTACACCTTC

j_call: TRBJ2-1
v_call: TRBV15
cdr3_length: 17
clone_size: NA
d_call: TRBD1
cdr3_aa: CATSRDPPGQGAGEQFF
cdr3_nt: TGTGCCACCAGCAGAGACCCCCCCGGACAGGGGGCGGGGGAGCAGTTCTTC

j_call: TRBJ1-4
v_call: TRBV7-2
cdr3_length: 13
clone_size: NA
d_call: NA
cdr3_aa: CASTLRFGEKLFF
cdr3_nt: TGTGCCAGCACCCTGCGATTCGGGGAAAAACTGTTTTTT

j_call: TRBJ2-1
v_call: TRBV6-6
cdr3_length: 14
clone_size: NA
d_call: NA
cdr3_aa: CASSYSGGDNEQFF
cdr3_nt: TGTGCCAGCAGTTACTCAGGGGGGGACAATGAGCAGTTCTTC

j_call: TRBJ2-3
v_call: TRBV2
cdr3_length: 13
clone_size: NA
d_call: NA
cdr3_aa: CASSPNREDTQYF
cdr3_nt: TGTGCCAGCAGTCCAAACAGGGAAGATACGCAGTATTTT

j_call: TRBJ1-1
v_call: TRBV7-7
cdr3_length: 15
clone_size: NA
d_call: NA
cdr3_aa: CASSSRGGVKTEAFF
cdr3_nt: TGTGCCAGCAGCTCCCGAGGAGGGGTGAAAACTGAAGCTTTCTTT

j_call: TRBJ1-5
v_call: TRBV28
cdr3_length: 14
clone_size: NA
d_call: NA
cdr3_aa: CASNFGGGTQPQHF
cdr3_nt: TGTGCCAGCAATTTTGGGGGGGGCACTCAGCCCCAGCATTTT

j_call: TRBJ2-7
v_call: TRBV5-4
cdr3_length: 14
clone_size: NA
d_call: TRBD2
cdr3_aa: CASSRGLAGGEQYF
cdr3_nt: TGTGCCAGCAGCCGTGGCCTAGCGGGGGGTGAGCAGTACTTC

j_call: TRBJ2-2
v_call: TRBV5-6
cdr3_length: 16
clone_size: NA
d_call: TRBD2
cdr3_aa: CASSLAGGGALGELFF
cdr3_nt: TGTGCCAGCAGCTTGGCCGGCGGGGGGGCCCTCGGGGAGCTGTTTTTT

j_call: TRBJ2-2
v_call: TRBV5-1
cdr3_length: 15
clone_size: NA
d_call: TRBD2
cdr3_aa: CASRGSGASTGELFF
cdr3_nt: TGCGCCAGCAGAGGAAGCGGGGCGTCCACCGGGGAGCTGTTTTTT

j_call: TRBJ1-2
v_call: TRBV27
cdr3_length: 17
clone_size: NA
d_call: TRBD1
cdr3_aa: CASSLAEGTGGNYGYTF
cdr3_nt: TGTGCCAGCAGTTTAGCTGAAGGGACAGGGGGTAACTATGGCTACACCTTC

j_call: TRBJ1-2
v_call: TRBV19
cdr3_length: 13
clone_size: NA
d_call: TRBD1
cdr3_aa: CASSVDRDYGYTF
cdr3_nt: TGTGCCAGTAGTGTGGACAGGGACTATGGCTACACCTTC

j_call: TRBJ2-3
v_call: TRBV11-3
cdr3_length: 16
clone_size: NA
d_call: TRBD2
cdr3_aa: CASSSGLAGGPDTQYF
cdr3_nt: TGTGCCAGCAGCTCCGGACTAGCGGGAGGGCCCGATACGCAGTATTTT

j_call: TRBJ1-2
v_call: TRBV28
cdr3_length: 11
clone_size: NA
d_call: NA
cdr3_aa: CASSRGYGYTF
cdr3_nt: TGTGCCAGCAGCAGGGGCTATGGCTACACCTTC

j_call: TRBJ2-7
v_call: TRBV6-5
cdr3_length: 14
clone_size: NA
d_call: NA
cdr3_aa: CASRNPTGSYEQYF
cdr3_nt: TGTGCCAGCAGGAACCCCACAGGATCCTACGAGCAGTACTTC

j_call: TRBJ1-1
v_call: TRBV27
cdr3_length: 15
clone_size: NA
d_call: NA
cdr3_aa: CASSRGDRQNTEAFF
cdr3_nt: TGTGCCAGCAGTAGGGGAGACAGGCAGAACACTGAAGCTTTCTTT

j_call: TRBJ1-3
v_call: TRBV5-1
cdr3_length: 15
clone_size: NA
d_call: TRBD1
cdr3_aa: CASSLGGLSGNTIYF
cdr3_nt: TGCGCCAGCAGCCTAGGGGGCCTCTCTGGAAACACCATATATTTT

j_call: TRBJ2-1
v_call: TRBV5-1
cdr3_length: 18
clone_size: NA
d_call: NA
cdr3_aa: CASSLAGGGVSPYNEQFF
cdr3_nt: TGCGCCAGCAGCTTGGCCGGTGGAGGGGTCAGCCCCTACAATGAGCAGTTCTTC

j_call: TRBJ2-1
v_call: TRBV19
cdr3_length: 18
clone_size: once
d_call: TRBD2
cdr3_aa: CASSHTWASGRADNEQFF
cdr3_nt: TGTGCCAGTAGTCACACCTGGGCTAGCGGGAGAGCAGACAATGAGCAGTTCTTC